This T cell receptor beta chain was captured in a study of cytomegalovirus exposure and HLA in healthy donors. The PCR was carried out with 60 Vbeta primers and 13 Jbeta primers. Profiling relied on immunoSEQ multiplex PCR, and the TCRdb table lists in-frame clones only, not all of them. The sample lists about 140,000 clones, around three quarters occurring once. Study results and caveats: Sequencing had likely introduced a cluster of highly shared sequence variants as an artifact.

Comments on this clone: The antigen remains unidentified.

This CDR3 is 13 amino acids long. V lost 2 bases and J lost 1, with 6 bases in between. Germline V gives CDR1 MNHEY, CDR2 SMNVEV (reference sequence). What was sequenced was PBMCs. V is TRBV27 and J is TRBJ2-7; TRBD2 is a possible D gene (6 bases). The clonotype originates from a man aged 40-49 years in good health and CMV-seronegative. In DNA form, the CDR3 reads TGTGCCAGCAGTTTAGGGGGGTCCTACGAGCAGTACTTC. This sequence encodes CASSLGGSYEQYF.